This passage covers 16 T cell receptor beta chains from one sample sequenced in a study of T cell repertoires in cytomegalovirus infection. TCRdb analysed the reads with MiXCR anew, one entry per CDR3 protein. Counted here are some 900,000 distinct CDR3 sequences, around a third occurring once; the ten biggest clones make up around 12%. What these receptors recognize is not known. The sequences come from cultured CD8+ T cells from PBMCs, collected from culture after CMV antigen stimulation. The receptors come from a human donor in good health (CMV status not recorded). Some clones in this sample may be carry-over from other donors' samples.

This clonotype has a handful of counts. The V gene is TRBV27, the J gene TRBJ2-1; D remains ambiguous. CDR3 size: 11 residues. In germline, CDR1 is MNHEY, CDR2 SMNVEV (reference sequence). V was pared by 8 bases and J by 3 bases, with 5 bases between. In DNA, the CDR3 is TGTGCCAGCCGATACTACAATGAGCAGTTCTTC. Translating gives CASRYYNEQFF.

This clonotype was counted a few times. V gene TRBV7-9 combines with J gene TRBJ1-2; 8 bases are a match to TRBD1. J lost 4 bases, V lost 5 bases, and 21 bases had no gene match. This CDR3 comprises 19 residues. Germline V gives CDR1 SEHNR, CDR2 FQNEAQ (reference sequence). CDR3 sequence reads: CASSLTRTGRTSKIYGYTF. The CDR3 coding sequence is TGTGCCAGCAGCCTTACTAGGACAGGGAGGACTTCTAAGATCTATGGCTACACCTTC. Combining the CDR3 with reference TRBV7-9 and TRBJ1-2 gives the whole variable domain DTGVSQNPRHKITKRGQNVTFRCDPISEHNRLYWYRQTLGQGPEFLTYFQNEAQLEKSRLLSDRFSAERPKGSFSTLEIQRTEQGDSAMYLCASSLTRTGRTSKIYGYTFGSGTRLTVV.

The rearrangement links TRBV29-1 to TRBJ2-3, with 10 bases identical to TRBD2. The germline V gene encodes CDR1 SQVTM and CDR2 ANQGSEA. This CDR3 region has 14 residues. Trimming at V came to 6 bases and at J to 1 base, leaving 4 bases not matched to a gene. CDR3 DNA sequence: TGCAGCGTCCTAGCGGGGGACCGCACAGATACGCAGTATTTT. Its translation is CSVLAGDRTDTQYF.

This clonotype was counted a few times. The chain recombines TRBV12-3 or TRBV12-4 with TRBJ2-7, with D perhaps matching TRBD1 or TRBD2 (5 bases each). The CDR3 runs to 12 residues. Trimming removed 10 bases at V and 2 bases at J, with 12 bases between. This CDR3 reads CATHGATYEQYF. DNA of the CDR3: TGTGCCACCCACGGGGCGACCTACGAGCAGTACTTC.

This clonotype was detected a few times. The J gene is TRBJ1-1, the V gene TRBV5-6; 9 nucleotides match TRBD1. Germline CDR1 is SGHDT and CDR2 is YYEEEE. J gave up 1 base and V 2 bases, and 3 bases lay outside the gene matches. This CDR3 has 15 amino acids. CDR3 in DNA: TGTGCCAGCAGCTTTTACAGGGGGCGGAACACTGAAGCTTTCTTT. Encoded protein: CASSFYRGRNTEAFF.

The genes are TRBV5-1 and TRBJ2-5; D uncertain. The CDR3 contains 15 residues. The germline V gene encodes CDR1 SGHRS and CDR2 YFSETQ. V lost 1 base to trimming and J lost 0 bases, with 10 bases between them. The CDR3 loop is CASSLLDTNQETQYF. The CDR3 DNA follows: TGCGCCAGCAGCTTGCTCGACACCAACCAAGAGACCCAGTACTTC.

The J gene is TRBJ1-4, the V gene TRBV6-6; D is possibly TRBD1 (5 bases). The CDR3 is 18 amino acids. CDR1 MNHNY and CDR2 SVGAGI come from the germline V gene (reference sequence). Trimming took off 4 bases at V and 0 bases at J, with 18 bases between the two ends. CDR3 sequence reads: CASSFTGLKAATNEKLFF. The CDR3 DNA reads TGTGCCAGCAGTTTTACGGGACTCAAAGCAGCAACTAATGAAAAACTGTTTTTT.

The CDR3 here is CASSLALPMAEQYV. CDR3 coding DNA: TGTGCCAGCAGCTTAGCCCTTCCGATGGCCGAGCAGTACGTC. The rearrangement links TRBV7-9 to TRBJ2-7, with D hard to call. Trimming cost V 0 bases and J 6 bases, with 12 bases left between them. The germline V gene encodes CDR1 SEHNR and CDR2 FQNEAQ (reference sequence). The CDR3 is made up of 14 amino acids.

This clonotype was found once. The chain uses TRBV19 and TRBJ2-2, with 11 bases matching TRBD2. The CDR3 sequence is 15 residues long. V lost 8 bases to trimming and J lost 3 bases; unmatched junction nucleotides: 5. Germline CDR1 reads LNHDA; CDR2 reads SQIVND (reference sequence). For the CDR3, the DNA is TGTGCCAGTTGGGCTAGCGGGGGGCACACCGGGGAGCTGTTTTTT. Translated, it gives CASWASGGHTGELFF.

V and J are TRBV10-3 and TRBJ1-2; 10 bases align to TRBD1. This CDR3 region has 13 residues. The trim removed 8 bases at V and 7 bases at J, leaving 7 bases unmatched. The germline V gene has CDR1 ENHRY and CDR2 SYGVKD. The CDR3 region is CAILMTGGVGYTF. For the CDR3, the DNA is TGTGCCATCTTAATGACAGGGGGCGTTGGCTACACCTTC.

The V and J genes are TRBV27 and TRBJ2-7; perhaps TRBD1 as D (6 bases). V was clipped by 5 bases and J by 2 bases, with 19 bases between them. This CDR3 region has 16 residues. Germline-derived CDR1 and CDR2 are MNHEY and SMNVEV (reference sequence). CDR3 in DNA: TGTGCCAGCAGTCTGATCGGGACACCATCCACCTACGAGCAGTACTTC. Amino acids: CASSLIGTPSTYEQYF.

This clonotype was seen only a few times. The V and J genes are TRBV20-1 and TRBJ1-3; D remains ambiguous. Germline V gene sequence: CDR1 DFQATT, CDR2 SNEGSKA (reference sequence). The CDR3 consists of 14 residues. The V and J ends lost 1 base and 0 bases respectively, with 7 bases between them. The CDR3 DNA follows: TGCAGTGCTAGAGTGGTTCACTCTGGAAACACCATATATTTT. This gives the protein CSARVVHSGNTIYF.

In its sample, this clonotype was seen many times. CDR3 DNA: TGTGCCAGCAGCCCCGACAGGGACCAGCCCCAGCATTTT. This gives the protein CASSPDRDQPQHF. The gene calls are TRBV7-9 and TRBJ1-5, with 7 positions matching TRBD1. J lost 7 bases, V lost 5 bases, and 5 bases had no gene match. Looked up from germline, CDR1 is SEHNR and CDR2 is FQNEAQ (reference sequence). This CDR3 spans 13 amino acids.

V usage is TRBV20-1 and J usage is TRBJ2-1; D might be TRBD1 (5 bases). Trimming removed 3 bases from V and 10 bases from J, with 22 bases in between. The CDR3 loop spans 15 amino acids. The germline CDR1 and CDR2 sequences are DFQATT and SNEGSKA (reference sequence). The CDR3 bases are TGCAGTGCTAGGCAGGCAGGCAGCGAAGACAGCGAGCAGTTCTTC. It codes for CSARQAGSEDSEQFF.

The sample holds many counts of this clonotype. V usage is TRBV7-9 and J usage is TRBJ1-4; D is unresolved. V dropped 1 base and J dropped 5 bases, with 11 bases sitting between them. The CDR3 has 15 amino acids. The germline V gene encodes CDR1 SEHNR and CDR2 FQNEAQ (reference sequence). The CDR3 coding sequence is TGTGCCAGCAGCTTAGGGCCCGGACCGAATGAAAAACTGTTTTTT. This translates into CASSLGPGPNEKLFF.

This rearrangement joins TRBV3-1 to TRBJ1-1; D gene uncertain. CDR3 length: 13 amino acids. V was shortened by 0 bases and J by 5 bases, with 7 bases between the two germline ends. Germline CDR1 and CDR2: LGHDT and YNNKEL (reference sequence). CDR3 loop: CASSQDTGTEAFF. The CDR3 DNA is TGTGCCAGCAGCCAAGACACGGGGACTGAAGCTTTCTTT.